This entry lists 30 T cell receptor beta chains sequenced from one sample in a study of T cells in Graves' hyperthyroidism and ophthalmopathy. TCR beta CDR3 sequences were amplified from RNA transcripts. HTBI primers drove first-round RT-PCR of the TCR CDR3. TCRdb analysed the multiplex PCR reads with MiXCR anew, one entry per CDR3 protein. The table shows approximately 570,000 distinct CDR3 sequences, with about 20% occurring only once. Source material: blood. The origin of the receptors is a man in his forties or fifties with Graves' ophthalmopathy.

A remark on this clonotype: One end of the junction varies from germline; a read error may be responsible. The chain employs TRBV7-8 and TRBJ2-7, with D perhaps being TRBD1 or TRBD2 (5 bases each). The CDR3 runs 15 residues. The germline V gene encodes CDR1 SGHVS and CDR2 FQNEAQ. The CDR3 loop reads CASSQDTQGRYEQYF. The CDR3, as DNA: TGCGCCAGCAGCCAAGATACGCAGGGACGCTACGAGCAGTACTTC.

This chain connects TRBV3-1 to TRBJ1-4; weak D call: TRBD1 (5 bases). CDR3 size: 16 residues. CDR1 is LGHDT, CDR2 YNNKEL, per germline (reference sequence). The ends were cut back, 4 bases at V and 3 bases at J, with 15 bases in the middle. The CDR3 DNA reads TGTGCCAGCAGCCCGTCGAGGACGACAGCTAATGAAAAACTGTTTTTT. Translated: CASSPSRTTANEKLFF.

This clonotype was seen many times. J is TRBJ2-7 and V is TRBV7-2; 13 positions match TRBD2. The CDR3 contains 16 residues. V was pared by 5 bases and J by 7 bases, with 11 bases of the junction left unmatched. Germline-derived CDR1 and CDR2 are SGHTA and FQGNSA. The CDR3 protein is CASSPTSGRALGEQYF. In DNA, the CDR3 is TGTGCCAGCAGCCCCACTAGCGGGAGGGCCCTAGGGGAGCAGTACTTC.

The gene calls are TRBV7-3 and TRBJ1-4; maybe TRBD1 (5 bases). The CDR3 is 16 amino acids. CDR1 is SGHTA, CDR2 FQGTGA, per germline. V lost 2 bases to trimming and J lost 5 bases, with 15 bases between them. The DNA for the CDR3 is TGTGCCAGCAGCTTATGGGGCTCTTTTGGCAATGAAAAACTGTTTTTT. Translated, it gives CASSLWGSFGNEKLFF.

In this sample, this clonotype turned up many times. The chain combines TRBV18 with TRBJ2-1, with D possibly TRBD1 on 7 matching bases. The V end lost 2 bases, the J end lost 7 bases, and 15 bases lay between the germline ends. Germline CDR1 reads KGHSH; CDR2 reads LQKENI. CDR3 length equals 15 residues. CDR3 nucleotides: TGTGCCAGCTCACCAAATCAGGGGGGCCAAAATGAGCAGTTCTTC. This sequence encodes CASSPNQGGQNEQFF.

This clonotype was counted between two and nine times. The chain carries TRBV20-1 and TRBJ2-6; D remains unclear. Germline assignment: CDR1 DFQATT and CDR2 SNEGSKA (reference sequence). V shed 1 base and J shed 2 bases, with 6 bases lying between them. CDR3 length: 14 residues. The CDR3 region has the DNA TGCAGTGCTAGAGGACCCGCTGGGGCCAACGTCCTGACTTTC. It codes for CSARGPAGANVLTF.

The chain links TRBV14 to TRBJ1-1; no firm D call. Germline V lookup: CDR1 SGHDN, CDR2 FVKESK. The CDR3 extends over 13 amino acids. The V end lost 5 bases, the J end lost 1 base, and 8 bases lay between the germline ends. The CDR3 spells CASSVKGNTEAFF. Written as DNA, the CDR3 is TGTGCCAGCAGCGTAAAGGGGAACACTGAAGCTTTCTTT.

This clonotype showed up just a few times. J is TRBJ1-1 and V is TRBV19; D is ambiguous. This CDR3 has 15 residues. V lost 5 bases, J lost 6 bases, and 19 bases lay in between. Germline CDR1 is LNHDA and CDR2 is SQIVND (reference sequence). CDR3 loop: CASSFKDIRRAEAFF. The CDR3 DNA follows: TGTGCCAGTAGTTTTAAAGACATTCGTCGCGCTGAAGCTTTCTTT. Together with reference TRBV19 and TRBJ1-1, the CDR3 gives the full variable domain: DGGITQSPKYLFRKEGQNVTLSCEQNLNHDAMYWYRQDPGQGLRLIYYSQIVNDFQKGDIAEGYSVSREKKESFPLTVTSAQKNPTAFYLCASSFKDIRRAEAFFGQGTRLTVV.

This clonotype was seen more than once but under ten times. V and J are TRBV15 and TRBJ2-7; no reliable D call. Germline CDR1 is LNHNV and CDR2 is YYDKDF (reference sequence). The CDR3 has 13 residues. V lost 0 bases and J 0 bases, leaving 3 bases between the germline ends. The CDR3 DNA follows: TGTGCCACCAGCAGAGAATTCTCCTACGAGCAGTACTTC. As protein: CATSREFSYEQYF.

Remarks on this clonotype: This sequence may be a read error, since a much larger clone differs from it by one base. The chain joins TRBV6-1 to TRBJ1-5; no definite D call. The CDR3 totals 12 residues. Germline V gene data show CDR1 as MNHNS and CDR2 as SASEGT. V was pared by 6 bases and J by 1 base, with 4 bases between. CDR3 sequence (DNA): TGTGCCAGCAGGAAAAGCAATCAGCCCCAGCATTTT. This gives the protein CASRKSNQPQHF.

There are many counts of this clonotype. V gene TRBV28 combines with J gene TRBJ2-3, with TRBD2 matching 9 bases. Germline trimming cut 8 bases from V and 2 bases from J; bases unmatched to any gene: 8. Germline values: CDR1 MDHEN, CDR2 SYDVKM. The CDR3 totals 15 residues. CDR3 in DNA: TGTGCCAGCCCACCGACTAGCGGAATCACAGATACGCAGTATTTT. As protein: CASPPTSGITDTQYF. The whole variable domain, filled in from reference TRBV28 and TRBJ2-3, reads DVKVTQSSRYLVKRTGEKVFLECVQDMDHENMFWYRQDPGLGLRLIYFSYDVKMKEKGDIPEGYSVSREKKERFSLILESASTNQTSMYLCASPPTSGITDTQYFGPGTRLTVL.

On this clonotype: It may be a read error: a sequence one base away is much more abundant. The chain uses TRBV2 and TRBJ2-7; 14 nucleotides agree with TRBD2. The length of the CDR3 is 16 residues. In germline, CDR1 is SNHLY, CDR2 FYNNEI. J gave up 7 bases and V 4 bases, and 9 bases lay outside the gene matches. CDR3 sequence (DNA): TGTGCCAGCAGTGCCGCGGGACTAGCGGGGGTCTATGAGCAGTACTTC. Translating it yields CASSAAGLAGVYEQYF.

The V call is TRBV7-8, the J call TRBJ2-2; 8 positions agree with TRBD1. The trim removed 5 bases at V and 6 bases at J, leaving 11 bases unmatched. Germline CDR1 and CDR2: SGHVS and FQNEAQ. The CDR3 has 16 amino acids. The CDR3 region has the DNA TGTGCCAGCAGCGGATACAGGGGGTCCTCCGCCGGGGAGCTGTTTTTT. It codes for CASSGYRGSSAGELFF.

In its sample, this clonotype was seen a few times. V gene TRBV10-3 combines with J gene TRBJ2-2; D may be TRBD2 (6 bases). The germline CDR1 and CDR2 sequences are ENHRY and SYGVKD. The V and J ends lost 3 bases and 4 bases respectively, with 12 bases between them. This CDR3 spans 15 amino acids. CDR3 in DNA: TGTGCCATCAGTGATACTAGCTGGGGCACCGGGGAGCTGTTTTTT. It translates to CAISDTSWGTGELFF.

Turning to this clonotype: At one end, the junction sequence differs from germline, possibly due to a read error. V gene TRBV6-1 combines with J gene TRBJ1-6; 7 nucleotides agree with TRBD1. Germline lookup yields CDR1 MNHNS and CDR2 SASEGT. The CDR3 is made up of 14 amino acids. The CDR3 region is CASSQPGGNSPPHF. CDR3 DNA sequence: TGTGCCAGCAGTCAGCCAGGGGGAAATTCACCCCCCCACTTT.

Notes on this clonotype: The CDR3 end shows no conserved phenylalanine or tryptophan, and so a read error is likely. This rearrangement joins TRBV5-1 to TRBJ1-1; a possible D gene is TRBD1 (5 bases). Trimming took 5 bases from V and 1 from J, leaving 9 bases between them. Per germline, CDR1 SGHRS and CDR2 YFSETQ. The CDR3 consists of 13 residues. CDR3 sequence: CASREGPNTEAFL. For the CDR3, the DNA is TGCGCCAGCAGGGAGGGGCCGAACACTGAAGCTTTCCTT.

J is TRBJ2-7 and V is TRBV7-6, with D possibly matching TRBD1 (6 bases). There are 14 residues in the CDR3. V was cut by 6 bases and J by 2 bases, with 14 bases left in between. Per germline, CDR1 SGHVS and CDR2 FNYEAQ. The CDR3 is CASSPGTLPYEQYF. The CDR3 nucleotides are TGTGCCAGCAGTCCCGGGACACTTCCCTACGAGCAGTACTTC.

The chain recombines TRBV6-2 or TRBV6-3 with TRBJ1-1; maybe TRBD1 (6 bases). This CDR3 region has 12 residues. Between the trimmed V and J ends, which lost 8 bases and 11 bases, there was a span of 18 bases. Germline CDR1 reads MNHEY; CDR2 reads SVGEGT. The CDR3 loop reads CASSTTTGRAFF. In DNA form, the CDR3 reads TGTGCCAGCTCTACCACCACAGGGCGCGCTTTCTTT.

The rearrangement links TRBV10-3 to TRBJ2-7, with 8 bases that match TRBD1. J lost 1 base, V lost 8 bases, and 1 base had no gene match. The CDR3 consists of 12 residues. Germline V lookup: CDR1 ENHRY, CDR2 SYGVKD. The chain's CDR3 is CAIGDRSYEQYF. In DNA form, the CDR3 reads TGTGCCATCGGGGACAGGTCCTACGAGCAGTACTTC.

Worth noting for this clonotype: The junction does not match germline at one end; this may be a read error. The chain joins TRBV5-1 to TRBJ2-1, with D possibly TRBD2 on 6 matching bases. The length of the CDR3 is 14 residues. Germline CDR1 is SGHRS and CDR2 is YFSETQ. The CDR3 sequence is CASSLQVGGNVQFF. In DNA form, the CDR3 reads TGCGCCAGCAGCTTGCAGGTTGGCGGGAATGTGCAGTTCTTC. Drawing the rest from reference TRBV5-1 and TRBJ2-1, the complete variable domain is KAGVTQTPRYLIKTRGQQVTLSCSPISGHRSVSWYQQTPGQGLQFLFEYFSETQRNKGNFPGRFSGRQFSNSRSEMNVSTLELGDSALYLCASSLQVGGNVQFFGPGTRLTVL.

This clonotype was counted ten times or more. J is TRBJ2-7 and V is TRBV28; 14 bases line up with TRBD2. J lost 7 bases, V lost 5 bases, and 10 bases had no gene match. The CDR3 loop spans 16 amino acids. Germline CDR1 MDHEN, CDR2 SYDVKM. The CDR3 nucleotides read TGTGCCAGCAGTACAAGACTAGCGGGAGGGCCGAGAGAGCAGTACTTC. Amino acids: CASSTRLAGGPREQYF.

This clonotype has more than one count but fewer than ten. The rearrangement links TRBV15 to TRBJ2-7; D ambiguous. Trimming cost V 1 base and J 0 bases, with 4 bases left between them. The CDR3 is made up of 13 amino acids. Germline V gene lookup returns CDR1 LNHNV and CDR2 YYDKDF (reference sequence). The CDR3, as DNA: TGTGCCACCAGCAGAGCAGGCTCCTACGAGCAGTACTTC. Amino acid sequence: CATSRAGSYEQYF.

This chain uses TRBV7-9 with TRBJ1-4; a possible D gene is TRBD1 (5 bases). CDR1 and CDR2 from the germline V gene are SEHNR and FQNEAQ (reference sequence). V was clipped by 6 bases and J by 6 bases, with 17 bases between them. The CDR3 spans 15 residues. The CDR3 sequence is CASSPRQTSDEKLFF. In DNA form, the CDR3 reads TGTGCCAGCAGTCCTAGACAGACCAGCGATGAAAAACTGTTTTTT. The complete variable domain, with remaining parts taken from reference TRBV7-9 and TRBJ1-4, reads DTGVSQNPRHKITKRGQNVTFRCDPISEHNRLYWYRQTLGQGPEFLTYFQNEAQLEKSRLLSDRFSAERPKGSFSTLEIQRTEQGDSAMYLCASSPRQTSDEKLFFGSGTQLSVL.

The chain joins TRBV11-2 to TRBJ2-1; 8 bases are a match to TRBD1. Germline V gene data show CDR1 as SGHAT and CDR2 as FQNNGV. The CDR3 has 15 residues. Losses at the gene ends were 5 bases for V and 9 bases for J; bases not matched to a gene: 12. The CDR3 spells CASSLGTGYKGEQFF. The CDR3 DNA reads TGTGCCAGCAGCCTCGGGACAGGTTACAAGGGTGAGCAGTTCTTC.

The chain uses TRBV4-1 and TRBJ1-1, with D possibly TRBD1 on 6 matching bases. CDR1 MGHRA and CDR2 YSYEKL come from the germline V gene. The V end lost 4 bases, the J end lost 1 base, and 16 bases lay between the germline ends. This CDR3 region has 16 residues. The CDR3 DNA sequence: TGCGCCAGCAGCCCAAGTCTGGGACACCGGAACACTGAAGCTTTCTTT. This codes for CASSPSLGHRNTEAFF.

In the case of this clonotype: This may stem from a read error, because a much larger clone lies one nucleotide away. This sequence joins TRBV7-2 and TRBJ2-1; D is tentatively TRBD1 or TRBD2 (5 bases each). Trimming stripped 3 bases from V and 5 bases from J, with 14 bases between. Germline CDR1 and CDR2: SGHTA and FQGNSA. This CDR3 has 15 residues. Written as DNA, the CDR3 is TGTGCCAGCAGCTTGGGGGTGGGAGCGCACAATGAGCAGTTCTTC. It yields the protein CASSLGVGAHNEQFF.

This chain connects TRBV10-2 to TRBJ1-5, with D uncertain. The V gene lost 0 bases and the J gene lost 3 bases, with 6 bases spanning the gap. The germline V gene encodes CDR1 WSHSY and CDR2 SAAADI. CDR3 size: 14 residues. CDR3 bases: TGCGCCAGCAGTGAGTCACAGACCAATCAGCCCCAGCATTTT. This codes for CASSESQTNQPQHF.

The rearrangement links TRBV12-3 or TRBV12-4 to TRBJ2-2; no firm D call. Between the trimmed V and J ends, which lost 5 bases and 5 bases, there was a span of 15 bases. This CDR3 contains 15 residues. This chain's CDR3 is CASSLSSFLTGELFF. Here the CDR3 DNA reads TGTGCCAGCAGTCTTTCCAGTTTTCTAACCGGGGAGCTGTTTTTT.

This clonotype was counted only a few times. The rearrangement joins TRBV20-1 to TRBJ2-1; tentative D call: TRBD2 (8 bases). V was pared by 6 bases and J by 12 bases, with 24 bases between. The germline CDR1 and CDR2 sequences are DFQATT and SNEGSKA (reference sequence). The CDR3 is made up of 14 amino acids. The CDR3 region has the DNA TGCAGTGCAGGGGGCAAGCGGGGGATTAGTGGGCAGTTCTTC. Translating gives CSAGGKRGISGQFF.

The chain joins TRBV19 to TRBJ1-6; D is perhaps TRBD1 (6 bases). The CDR3 consists of 16 residues. V was pared by 6 bases and J by 0 bases, with 12 bases between. From germline, CDR1 is LNHDA and CDR2 SQIVND (reference sequence). This chain's CDR3 is CASSPKTGSYNSPLHF. The CDR3 coding sequence is TGTGCCAGTAGCCCAAAGACAGGCTCCTATAATTCACCCCTCCACTTT.